The 8 T cell receptor beta chains in this list originate from one sample, sequenced in a study of CD8+CD57+ T cells in acquired aplastic anemia. CDR3 and TCR beta VDJ profiling relied on genomic DNA as the template. Using its own MiXCR run on the reads, TCRdb lists one record per CDR3 protein. The sample has 90,000 to 130,000 distinct CDR3 sequences; around half are singletons. The sequencing sample was made of sorted CD4+, CD8+, or CD8+CD57+ T cells (not recorded which) from PBMCs. These receptors all come from a human donor in good health, serving as a control.

This clonotype was seen a handful of times. This chain connects TRBV28 to TRBJ1-2; D possibly corresponds to TRBD1 (6 bases). The CDR3 covers 15 residues. Between the trimmed V and J ends, which lost 5 bases and 4 bases, there was a span of 17 bases. Germline V gene data show CDR1 as MDHEN and CDR2 as SYDVKM. The CDR3 nucleotides read TGTGCCAGCAGTCCCGGGGAGGGGGTATTCTATGGCTACACCTTC. It is translated as CASSPGEGVFYGYTF.

The chain joins TRBV20-1 to TRBJ1-6; a weak D match, TRBD1 (6 bases). CDR1 DFQATT and CDR2 SNEGSKA come from the germline V gene (reference sequence). Trimming left V 4 bases short and J 5 bases short, with 12 bases between. The CDR3 is made up of 14 amino acids. The CDR3 DNA reads as TGCAGTGCTATACGACAGGCCCATAATTCACCCCTCCACTTT. Its translation is CSAIRQAHNSPLHF.

About this clonotype: Because it lacks the conserved phenylalanine or tryptophan at the end, this CDR3 is likely a read error. V is TRBV19 and J is TRBJ2-1; D remains ambiguous. CDR3 length: 15 amino acids. Germline V gene data show CDR1 as LNHDA and CDR2 as SQIVND (reference sequence). V shed 3 bases and J shed 0 bases, with 9 bases lying between them. The CDR3 DNA sequence: TGTGCCAGTAGTATTACGGCAACCTCCTACAATGAGCAGTTCCCC. The encoded protein is CASSITATSYNEQFP.

There are many counts of this clonotype. The chain joins TRBV15 to TRBJ2-1; D is possibly TRBD1 (6 bases). Germline-derived CDR1 and CDR2 are LNHNV and YYDKDF (reference sequence). The CDR3 is 14 residues long. Trimming left V 6 bases short and J 4 bases short, with 13 bases between. This chain's CDR3 is CATSSGHTYNEQFF. As DNA, the CDR3 is TGTGCCACCAGTTCGGGACACACATACAATGAGCAGTTCTTC.

This clonotype has a count of ten or more. The rearrangement joins TRBV3-1 to TRBJ2-5; 9 positions match TRBD1. Germline V CDR1 and CDR2: LGHDT, YNNKEL (reference sequence). This CDR3 region has 14 residues. Trimming at V came to 4 bases and at J to 7 bases, leaving 7 bases not matched to a gene. The CDR3 loop is CASSLTGGVGTQYF. As DNA, the CDR3 is TGTGCCAGCAGCCTAACAGGGGGCGTGGGGACCCAGTACTTC.

This clonotype was seen ten or more times. This chain links TRBV3-1 with TRBJ2-5, with a weak D call TRBD2 (6 bases). Trimming removed 0 bases at V and 5 bases at J, with 7 bases between. Germline assignment: CDR1 LGHDT and CDR2 YNNKEL (reference sequence). The CDR3 loop spans 13 amino acids. Here the CDR3 reads CASSQDREETQYF. In nucleotides, the CDR3 is TGTGCCAGCAGCCAAGATCGGGAGGAGACCCAGTACTTC.

This clonotype was counted at least ten times. The chain links TRBV6-2 or TRBV6-3 to TRBJ2-3, with 11 bases that match TRBD2. J was trimmed by 4 bases and V by 2 bases; bases with no gene match: 5. This CDR3 spans 16 amino acids. Germline V lookup: CDR1 MNHEY, CDR2 SVGEGT. The CDR3 coding sequence is TGTGCCAGCAGTTACAAGACTAGCGGGGAGTCAGATACGCAGTATTTT. Protein: CASSYKTSGESDTQYF.

This clonotype was counted a few times. A much more abundant neighbour one base away suggests this may be a read error. The V call is TRBV25-1, the J call TRBJ1-2, with D perhaps matching TRBD1 (5 bases). Looked up from germline, CDR1 is MGHDK and CDR2 is SYGVNS. The CDR3 runs 15 residues. The CDR3 protein is CASSLEWTFNYGHTF. The CDR3 DNA follows: TGTGCCAGCAGCTTGGAGTGGACATTTAACTATGGCCACACCTTC.